A selection of T cell receptor beta chains follows, all from one sample in a study of blood T cells in healthy people across ages. A single record per CDR3 protein comes from TCRdb applying MiXCR to the 5' RACE reads. The sample consists of roughly 1,100,000 distinct CDR3 sequences, less than 25% of them appearing once. These data also formed part of another study, on T cells of mothers and their children.

The specimen was blood. These receptors originate from a girl aged 2-10 years in good health. Both conserved end residues are part of each CDR3. The order of the fields is D gene, J gene, V gene, clone size, CDR3 protein, CDR3 DNA. A D gene is named only where the DNA matches it firmly. The size field is filled for only some rows; it gives once, few, many or a size class.

- | TRBJ2-1 | TRBV12-3/TRBV12-4 | - | CASSASLGLSSYNEQFF | TGTGCCAGCAGTGCCAGCCTGGGACTGAGCTCCTACAATGAGCAGTTCTTC
- | TRBJ2-4 | TRBV15 | - | CATSREAKNIQYF | TGTGCCACCTCTCGGGAAGCCAAAAACATTCAGTACTTC
- | TRBJ2-7 | TRBV29-1 | - | CSPFTSRSSYEQYF | TGCAGCCCCTTCACTAGCCGAAGCTCCTACGAGCAGTACTTC
- | TRBJ2-5 | TRBV7-2 | - | CASSLGGKRETQYF | TGTGCCAGCAGCCTAGGAGGGAAGCGAGAGACCCAGTACTTC
- | TRBJ2-7 | TRBV5-1 | few | CASSWTGTAYEQYF | TGCGCCAGCAGCTGGACCGGGACGGCCTACGAGCAGTACTTC
- | TRBJ2-7 | TRBV6-1 | - | CASSDYGDGSYEQYF | TGTGCCAGCAGTGATTACGGTGATGGCTCCTACGAGCAGTACTTC
TRBD1 | TRBJ1-1 | TRBV25-1 | few | CASSAGTGSTEAFF | TGTGCCAGCAGTGCGGGGACAGGGAGCACTGAAGCTTTCTTT
TRBD1 | TRBJ1-2 | TRBV28 | - | CASKDSHRGIGGYTF | TGTGCCAGCAAAGACTCTCACAGGGGGATCGGTGGCTACACCTTC
TRBD1 | TRBJ2-5 | TRBV2 | few | CASRQTGGETQYF | TGTGCCAGCAGGCAAACAGGGGGGGAGACCCAGTACTTC
- | TRBJ2-3 | TRBV20-1 | few | CSAPKDKGFPDTQYF | TGCAGTGCTCCCAAGGATAAGGGGTTCCCAGATACGCAGTATTTT
- | TRBJ1-4 | TRBV12-3/TRBV12-4 | - | CASSFSTGLFEKLFF | TGTGCCAGCAGTTTTAGTACAGGGTTGTTCGAAAAACTGTTTTTT
- | TRBJ2-7 | TRBV7-3 | few | CASSWGQGKGEQYF | TGTGCCAGCAGCTGGGGCCAGGGAAAGGGCGAGCAGTACTTC
- | TRBJ1-1 | TRBV4-2 | - | CASSPGDPFLDEAFF | TGTGCCAGCAGCCCCGGCGACCCTTTTCTAGATGAAGCTTTCTTT
- | TRBJ2-1 | TRBV2 | few | CASSVSGNVRNEQFF | TGTGCCAGCAGTGTCTCGGGGAATGTTAGGAATGAGCAGTTCTTC
TRBD1 | TRBJ1-4 | TRBV20-1 | - | CSARSYRGTNEKLFF | TGCAGTGCTAGATCCTACAGGGGTACTAATGAAAAACTGTTTTTT
TRBD1 | TRBJ1-4 | TRBV28 | many | CASSQQGLVEKLFF | TGTGCCAGCAGTCAACAGGGGTTGGTAGAAAAACTGTTTTTT
- | TRBJ1-2 | TRBV28 | - | CASSPSPTGRDGYTF | TGTGCCAGCAGCCCTTCTCCTACAGGGAGGGATGGCTACACCTTC
TRBD1 | TRBJ2-5 | TRBV5-1 | - | CASSLDRGSLETQYF | TGCGCCAGCAGCTTGGACAGGGGGTCGTTGGAGACCCAGTACTTC
- | TRBJ1-2 | TRBV12-3/TRBV12-4 | few | CASSLATGSDGYTF | TGTGCCAGCAGTTTAGCTACAGGGTCGGACGGCTACACCTTC
- | TRBJ1-2 | TRBV15 | once | CATSRGPSEGDYGYTF | TGTGCCACCAGCAGGGGACCTTCCGAGGGGGACTATGGCTACACCTTC
- | TRBJ1-3 | TRBV6-6 | - | CASREGVNTIYF | TGTGCCAGCAGAGAAGGGGTAAACACCATATATTTT
- | TRBJ2-7 | TRBV5-1 | - | CASSLGAGMGYEQYF | TGCGCCAGCAGCTTGGGTGCAGGGATGGGATACGAGCAGTACTTC
TRBD2 | TRBJ2-3 | TRBV6-6 | - | CAGSSGAGDTQYF | TGTGCCGGCTCTAGCGGGGCGGGGGATACGCAGTATTTT
- | TRBJ2-6 | TRBV12-3/TRBV12-4 | few | CASRRASSGANVLTF | TGTGCCAGCAGACGGGCCTCCTCTGGGGCCAACGTCCTGACTTTC
- | TRBJ2-1 | TRBV28 | - | CASSFYNRDQECGQFF | TGTGCCAGCAGTTTTTACAACCGGGACCAGGAATGTGGGCAGTTCTTC
- | TRBJ1-2 | TRBV7-9 | - | CASSLNGGGYTF | TGTGCCAGCAGCTTAAATGGGGGGGGCTACACCTTC
- | TRBJ1-1 | TRBV3-1 | few | CVSSPQTGTEAFF | TGTGTCAGCAGCCCCCAAACGGGCACTGAAGCTTTCTTT
- | TRBJ1-2 | TRBV9 | few | CASSGSRTDYGYTF | TGTGCCAGCAGCGGCTCTCGGACGGACTATGGCTACACCTTC
- | TRBJ2-1 | TRBV15 | - | CATSRVGESWNEQFF | TGTGCCACCAGCAGAGTGGGGGAGTCGTGGAATGAGCAGTTCTTC
- | TRBJ2-5 | TRBV6-5 | - | CASSYSNLGGETQYF | TGTGCCAGCAGTTACTCGAACTTGGGGGGAGAGACCCAGTACTTC
TRBD2 | TRBJ2-1 | TRBV2 | - | CASSETSGRQYNEQFF | TGTGCCAGCAGTGAAACTAGCGGGAGGCAGTACAATGAGCAGTTCTTC
TRBD1 | TRBJ1-2 | TRBV7-9 | - | CASSPETGMNGYGYTF | TGTGCCAGCAGCCCCGAGACAGGGATGAACGGTTATGGCTACACCTTC
- | TRBJ2-1 | TRBV3-1 | - | CASSQGRARSFF | TGTGCCAGCAGCCAAGGGAGGGCTAGATCGTTCTTC
TRBD1 | TRBJ2-1 | TRBV7-9 | - | CASSFLTGGSYNEQFF | TGTGCCAGCAGCTTTCTGACAGGGGGGTCCTACAATGAGCAGTTCTTC
- | TRBJ1-2 | TRBV29-1 | many | CSVGGDGYTF | TGCAGCGTAGGGGGGGATGGCTACACCTTC
TRBD1 | TRBJ2-5 | TRBV3-1 | - | CASSPRDREETQYF | TGTGCCAGCAGCCCCCGGGACAGGGAAGAGACCCAGTACTTC
- | TRBJ2-7 | TRBV25-1 | - | CASSGDGTLYEQYF | TGTGCCAGCAGTGGCGACGGGACACTTTACGAGCAGTACTTC
- | TRBJ2-1 | TRBV20-1 | - | CSVAYAEQFF | TGCAGTGTTGCCTATGCTGAGCAGTTCTTC
- | TRBJ2-7 | TRBV29-1 | few | CSVEKGEEQYF | TGCAGCGTTGAAAAAGGGGAGGAGCAGTACTTC
- | TRBJ2-1 | TRBV20-1 | few | CSATSPNYNEQFF | TGCAGTGCTACAAGTCCAAATTACAATGAGCAGTTCTTC
TRBD1 | TRBJ1-1 | TRBV12-5 | - | CASGLEVKTGGLKDGRAFF | TGTGCTAGTGGTTTGGAAGTAAAGACAGGGGGATTAAAAGATGGCAGGGCTTTCTTT
- | TRBJ2-3 | TRBV7-2 | few | CASSLGGDGLTDTQYF | TGTGCCAGCAGCTTAGGAGGGGACGGACTCACAGATACGCAGTATTTT
- | TRBJ2-1 | TRBV28 | - | CASTKRYRYYNEQFF | TGTGCCAGCACCAAGCGTTACAGATATTACAATGAGCAGTTCTTC